The 13 T cell receptor beta chains reported below all come from one sample, sequenced in a study of beta chain features in type 1 diabetes. These receptors are not linked to any known antigen. Every bit of the isolated RNA underwent reverse transcription, so sequencing read expressed TCRB transcripts. Data came from immunoSEQ multiplex PCR; TCRdb stores just in-frame clones and leaves some out. Of more than 250,000 clones in the sample, roughly 21% are singletons; the top ten hold around 0.028%. Whole-study results and caveats: All four CD4+ subsets of Type 1 diabetes patients contained TCRB CDR3s that were moderately but significantly shorter.

The sample comprised naive CD4+ T cells from blood. Receptor source: a woman aged 35 to 49 with type 1 diabetes.

V and J are TRBV2 and TRBJ1-2; no clear D. Germline CDR1 is SNHLY and CDR2 is FYNNEI. This CDR3 has 12 residues. V dropped 11 bases and J dropped 3 bases, with 13 bases sitting between them. DNA of the CDR3: TGTGCCTCCCGGCGGTTGGACTATGGCTACACCTTC. This sequence encodes CASRRLDYGYTF.

This clone was seen a few times. The rearrangement joins TRBV15 to TRBJ2-4, with TRBD2 as a possible D gene (5 bases). CDR1 and CDR2 from the germline V gene are LNHNV and YYDKDF (reference sequence). The CDR3 covers 12 residues. Trimming removed 1 base at V and 8 bases at J, with 6 bases between. CDR3: CATSRAGDIQYF. DNA of the CDR3: TGTGCCACCAGCAGAGCCGGGGACATTCAGTACTTC.

In its sample, this clone was seen a few times. This sequence joins TRBV4-3 and TRBJ2-7; TRBD1 agrees at 7 bases. Germline assignment: CDR1 LGHNA and CDR2 YSLEER. With 3 bases clipped from V and 2 bases from J, the junction kept 7 bases outside the gene matches. This CDR3 contains 15 residues. CDR3 bases: TGCGCCAGCAGCCAGTCCTTGACAGGGACCTACGAGCAGTACTTC. This encodes CASSQSLTGTYEQYF.

CDR3 residues: CASGVGERLRQFF. CDR3 nucleotides: TGTGCCAGCGGTGTCGGGGAAAGACTCCGGCAGTTCTTC. This chain links TRBV2 with TRBJ2-1, with a weak D call TRBD2 (5 bases). Trimming removed 8 bases from V and 12 bases from J, with 20 bases in between. The CDR3 runs 13 residues. Per germline, CDR1 SNHLY and CDR2 FYNNEI.

This clone appeared a few times. The rearrangement uses TRBV7-6 and TRBJ2-2; maybe TRBD2 (8 bases). Trimming cost V 4 bases and J 0 bases, with 12 bases left between them. The germline V gene has CDR1 SGHVS and CDR2 FNYEAQ. The CDR3 has 16 amino acids. This CDR3 is CASSSGGTANTGELFF. CDR3 DNA: TGTGCCAGCAGCTCGGGGGGGACAGCGAACACCGGGGAGCTGTTTTTT.

This clone was counted between two and nine times. The chain combines TRBV9 with TRBJ1-1; maybe TRBD1 (6 bases). The CDR3 extends over 15 amino acids. The germline V and J ends were trimmed by 3 bases and 0 bases, with 12 bases remaining between them. CDR1 and CDR2 from the germline V gene are SGDLS and YYNGEE. CDR3 DNA: TGTGCCAGCAGCGCCGTTACAGGGTTGAACACTGAAGCTTTCTTT. Protein: CASSAVTGLNTEAFF.

This clone was counted between two and nine times. The rearrangement joins TRBV9 to TRBJ1-2, with 10 bases matching TRBD1. The CDR3 totals 15 residues. Looked up from germline, CDR1 is SGDLS and CDR2 is YYNGEE. J lost 4 bases, V lost 3 bases, and 6 bases had no gene match. The CDR3 protein is CASSAYRTGGYGYTF. CDR3 coding DNA: TGTGCCAGCAGCGCCTACCGGACAGGGGGCTATGGCTACACCTTC.

For this clone: Distinct nucleotide sequences in the sample also encode this CDR3. This chain links TRBV9 with TRBJ1-1, with a tentative D call TRBD1 (6 bases). CDR3 size: 14 residues. V was pared by 2 bases and J by 2 bases, with 10 bases between. Germline V CDR1 and CDR2: SGDLS, YYNGEE. The CDR3 DNA sequence: TGTGCCAGCAGCGTCAGGGGTAGCAACACTGAAGCTTTCTTT. This codes for CASSVRGSNTEAFF.

The chain uses TRBV29-1 and TRBJ2-5; D possibly corresponds to TRBD2 (5 bases). The germline V gene has CDR1 SQVTM and CDR2 ANQGSEA. Between the trimmed V and J ends, which lost 1 base and 3 bases, there was a span of 9 bases. The CDR3 is 13 residues long. As DNA, the CDR3 is TGCAGCGTTGAAGCGGACGGGGAAGAGACCCAGTACTTC. The encoded protein is CSVEADGEETQYF.

V usage is TRBV7-9 and J usage is TRBJ1-2, with TRBD1 identical over 9 bases. Germline V lookup: CDR1 SEHNR, CDR2 FQNEAQ (reference sequence). Trimming at V came to 2 bases and at J to 7 bases, leaving 8 bases not matched to a gene. The CDR3 loop spans 15 amino acids. CDR3 coding DNA: TGTGCCAGCAGCTTACCGGGACAGGGAACTCCTGGCTACACCTTC. It yields the protein CASSLPGQGTPGYTF.

The J gene is TRBJ1-6, the V gene TRBV5-1; 8 bases fit TRBD1. Per germline, CDR1 SGHRS and CDR2 YFSETQ. The trim removed 4 bases at V and 6 bases at J, leaving 6 bases unmatched. The CDR3 is 15 residues long. This chain's CDR3 is CASSIGTGINSPLHF. CDR3 nucleotide sequence: TGCGCCAGCAGCATCGGGACAGGCATTAATTCACCCCTCCACTTT.

This clone was counted a few times. The chain combines TRBV7-2 with TRBJ2-5, with D unresolved. CDR3 length: 14 residues. From germline, CDR1 is SGHTA and CDR2 FQGNSA. V lost 2 bases, J lost 3 bases, and 10 bases lay in between. The CDR3 sequence: CASSLKVSEETQYF. The CDR3 coding sequence is TGTGCCAGCAGCTTAAAAGTCAGTGAAGAGACCCAGTACTTC.

The chain links TRBV6-5 to TRBJ2-1; D possibly corresponds to TRBD1 (6 bases). Germline CDR1 is MNHEY and CDR2 is SVGAGI. Trimming shortened V by 8 bases and J by 6 bases, and 11 bases separated the two germline ends. This CDR3 contains 12 residues. The DNA of the CDR3 is TGTGCCAGCCGGGGCAGGGGCAATGAGCAGTTCTTC. This codes for CASRGRGNEQFF.